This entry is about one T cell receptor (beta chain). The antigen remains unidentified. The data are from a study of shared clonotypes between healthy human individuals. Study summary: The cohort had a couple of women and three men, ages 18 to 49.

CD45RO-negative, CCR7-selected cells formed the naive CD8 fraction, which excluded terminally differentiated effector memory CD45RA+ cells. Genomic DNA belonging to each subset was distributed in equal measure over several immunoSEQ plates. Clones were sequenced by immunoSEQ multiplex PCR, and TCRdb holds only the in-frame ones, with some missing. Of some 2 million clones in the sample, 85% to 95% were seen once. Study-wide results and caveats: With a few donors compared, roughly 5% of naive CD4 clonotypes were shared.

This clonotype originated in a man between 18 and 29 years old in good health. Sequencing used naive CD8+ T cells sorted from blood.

For the CDR3, the DNA is TGTGCCAGCAGCTTAGATGGCAGGGGGGAGACCCAGTACTTC. Translation gives CASSLDGRGETQYF. The rearrangement links TRBV11-2 to TRBJ2-5; 7 nucleotides match TRBD1. Germline V gene sequence: CDR1 SGHAT, CDR2 FQNNGV. V lost 0 bases to trimming and J lost 5 bases; unmatched junction nucleotides: 3. CDR3 size: 14 residues.